This T cell receptor (beta chain) was profiled in a study of T cells in localized non-small cell lung cancer. The protocol was immunoSEQ multiplex PCR, while the TCRdb copy is restricted to in-frame clones and leaves out a portion. The sample carries 960 or so clones, 31% recorded once. On this clone itself: The antigen remains undetermined.

CDR3 length: 15 residues. Study-wide points: Elevated blood T cell density was associated with longer overall survival. Clonality peaked in uninvolved adjacent lung rather than tumor.

This TCR came from a male donor older than 55 with stage II lung adenocarcinoma. V and J are TRBV1 and TRBJ2-7; the D segment call TRBD2 is taken from the table without a DNA check. TRBV1 is listed as a pseudogene. The sample was normal lung tissue next to the tumor, taken before any cancer treatment. In DNA form, the CDR3 reads TGCGCCAGCAGCCAGGTTGCCAGCGGGGGATACGAGCAGTACTTC. Its protein product is CASSQVASGGYEQYF.